This TCR beta chain was documented in a study of blood T cell repertoires in COVID-19. Study-level background: Nucleic acid was either cDNA or gDNA, and it came from T cells, B-cell-depleted T cells, or PBMCs.

The CDR3 covers 20 residues. Trimming at V came to 2 bases and at J to 1 base, leaving 18 bases not matched to a gene. Germline CDR1 and CDR2: MNHEY and SVGEGT. In the study's own analysis: How many nucleated cells were present was estimated from reference gene primer amplification. Assay: immunoSEQ multiplex PCR; the TCRdb copy retains only in-frame clones and omits some. D and trimming were read from the DNA, whereas the V and J calls and clone size are those reported in that table. The data contain 150,000 to 200,000 clones, around 82% of them singletons. Clinical histories supplied by participants themselves formed the basis of cohort assignment. Recovery meant two consecutive negative NP/OP PCR tests, professional clearance, or resolved symptoms.

The V and J genes are TRBV6-2 or TRBV6-3 and TRBJ1-1; 8 bases line up with TRBD1. Sequencing input: PBMCs or T cells enriched from blood (not recorded which). This TCR was sampled from a man in his forties who had recovered from COVID-19. The CDR3 DNA reads TGTGCCAGCAGTTACCGGATACCTTATGGGACAGGTGGTTCGAACACTGAAGCTTTCTTT. Amino acids: CASSYRIPYGTGGSNTEAFF.